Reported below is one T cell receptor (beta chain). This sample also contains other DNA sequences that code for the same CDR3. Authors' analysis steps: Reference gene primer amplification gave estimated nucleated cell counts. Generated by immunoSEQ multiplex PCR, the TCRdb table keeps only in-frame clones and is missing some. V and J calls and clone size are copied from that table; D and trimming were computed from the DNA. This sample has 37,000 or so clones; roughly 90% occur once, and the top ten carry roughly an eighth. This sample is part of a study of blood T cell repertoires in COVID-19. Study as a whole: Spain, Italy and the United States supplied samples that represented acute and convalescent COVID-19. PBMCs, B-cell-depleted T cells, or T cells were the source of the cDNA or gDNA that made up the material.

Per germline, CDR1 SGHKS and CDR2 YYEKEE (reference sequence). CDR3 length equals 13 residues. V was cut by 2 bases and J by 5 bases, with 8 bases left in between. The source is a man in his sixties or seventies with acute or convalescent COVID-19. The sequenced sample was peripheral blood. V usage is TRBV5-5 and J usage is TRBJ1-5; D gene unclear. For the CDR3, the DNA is TGTGCCAGCAGCTTATCCGGGGATCAGCCCCAGCATTTT. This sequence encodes CASSLSGDQPQHF.